This is a list of T cell receptor beta chains from one sample in a study of cytomegalovirus exposure and HLA in healthy donors. Here immunoSEQ multiplex PCR was the method, and the copy in TCRdb shows in-frame clones only, minus some. The sample consists of approximately 100,000 clones, about 70% of them appearing once. Sequenced: PBMCs. Receptors originate from a woman in her thirties or forties in good health and CMV-seropositive. CDR3s include the opening cysteine and the closing phenylalanine or tryptophan. The D gene is left open where the match is weak. Size values are once, few and many counts, or a class for expanded clones, and some rows have none.

size: -
D: TRBD2
V: TRBV30
J: TRBJ2-3
CDR3: CAWSLSGGGVNTQYF
DNA: TGTGCCTGGAGTCTTAGCGGGGGGGGCGTGAATACGCAGTATTTT

size: -
D: -
V: TRBV5-1
J: TRBJ2-3
CDR3: CASTFSRDTQYF
DNA: TGCGCCAGCACCTTCTCGAGGGATACGCAGTATTTT

size: -
D: -
V: TRBV5-5
J: TRBJ1-2
CDR3: CASSFGLRNYGYTF
DNA: TGTGCCAGCAGCTTTGGTCTCAGAAACTATGGCTACACCTTC

size: -
D: TRBD1
V: TRBV27
J: TRBJ1-2
CDR3: CASKTTGKYGYTF
DNA: TGTGCCAGCAAGACGACAGGGAAATATGGCTACACCTTC

size: once
D: -
V: TRBV5-1
J: TRBJ1-3
CDR3: CASSLDLAAVSGNTIYF
DNA: TGCGCCAGCAGCTTGGATTTGGCCGCCGTCTCTGGAAACACCATATATTTT

size: -
D: TRBD2
V: TRBV5-1
J: TRBJ2-5
CDR3: CASSIGTNQETQYF
DNA: TGCGCCAGCAGCATCGGGACTAACCAAGAGACCCAGTACTTC

size: -
D: -
V: TRBV7-9
J: TRBJ2-2
CDR3: CASSLLASTGELFF
DNA: TGTGCCAGCAGCTTACTGGCCTCCACCGGGGAGCTGTTTTTT

size: -
D: TRBD2
V: TRBV2
J: TRBJ2-1
CDR3: CASSDARGGGHEQFF
DNA: TGTGCCAGCAGTGATGCCCGCGGGGGGGGTCATGAGCAGTTCTTC

size: -
D: -
V: TRBV5-1
J: TRBJ2-7
CDR3: CASSSGNPYEQYF
DNA: TGCGCCAGCAGCTCCGGGAATCCTTACGAGCAGTACTTC

size: once
D: TRBD2
V: TRBV5-4
J: TRBJ2-7
CDR3: CASSLRGGSGEQYF
DNA: TGTGCCAGCAGCTTGCGGGGGGGGAGCGGCGAGCAGTACTTC

size: few
D: -
V: TRBV30
J: TRBJ1-2
CDR3: CAWSVLRGGGGYTF
DNA: TGTGCCTGGAGTGTACTTAGGGGCGGGGGGGGCTACACCTTC

size: few
D: TRBD2
V: TRBV5-1
J: TRBJ2-1
CDR3: CASSALAGGYNEQFF
DNA: TGCGCCAGCAGCGCGCTAGCGGGGGGGTACAATGAGCAGTTCTTC

size: once
D: TRBD1
V: TRBV9
J: TRBJ2-1
CDR3: CASSVGQGSNEQFF
DNA: TGTGCCAGCAGCGTAGGACAGGGCAGCAATGAGCAGTTCTTC

size: once
D: -
V: TRBV5-1
J: TRBJ1-4
CDR3: CASSLKWEGRRKLFF
DNA: TGCGCCAGCAGCTTGAAATGGGAGGGAAGAAGAAAACTGTTTTTT

size: -
D: -
V: TRBV27
J: TRBJ1-1
CDR3: CASRKGGFGGLNTEAFF
DNA: TGTGCCAGCAGGAAAGGGGGTTTTGGGGGACTGAACACTGAAGCTTTCTTT

size: few
D: TRBD1
V: TRBV6-6
J: TRBJ2-7
CDR3: CASSFGQGGTYEQYF
DNA: TGTGCCAGCAGTTTCGGACAGGGGGGTACCTACGAGCAGTACTTC

size: few
D: TRBD1
V: TRBV5-1
J: TRBJ1-2
CDR3: CASSLDPAGQGYQGGYTF
DNA: TGCGCCAGCAGCTTGGACCCAGCGGGACAGGGCTACCAGGGTGGCTACACCTTC

size: -
D: TRBD1
V: TRBV7-9
J: TRBJ1-1
CDR3: CASSPGQGITEAFF
DNA: TGTGCCAGCAGCCCGGGACAGGGGATCACTGAAGCTTTCTTT

size: few
D: TRBD1
V: TRBV5-1
J: TRBJ2-5
CDR3: CASSFQGTEETQYF
DNA: TGCGCCAGCAGCTTCCAGGGGACAGAAGAGACCCAGTACTTC

size: -
D: -
V: TRBV28
J: TRBJ2-6
CDR3: CASSLNWYRPTTSSGANVLTF
DNA: TGTGCCAGCAGTTTAAATTGGTACAGGCCTACCACTAGCTCCGGGGCCAACGTCCTGACTTTC

size: -
D: TRBD1
V: TRBV7-9
J: TRBJ1-6
CDR3: CASSSRGQGPPLHF
DNA: TGTGCCAGCAGCTCACGGGGACAGGGGCCACCCCTCCACTTT

size: -
D: TRBD1
V: TRBV5-6
J: TRBJ1-1
CDR3: CASSYSDRGYTEAFF
DNA: TGTGCCAGCAGCTATTCGGACAGGGGTTACACTGAAGCTTTCTTT

size: -
D: TRBD1
V: TRBV29-1
J: TRBJ1-1
CDR3: CSARTGGGNTEAFF
DNA: TGCAGCGCTCGGACAGGGGGAGGGAACACTGAAGCTTTCTTT

size: -
D: -
V: TRBV30
J: TRBJ1-2
CDR3: CAWSVQNIYGYTF
DNA: TGTGCCTGGAGTGTTCAGAACATCTATGGCTACACCTTC

size: -
D: -
V: TRBV5-1
J: TRBJ2-7
CDR3: CASSFGGTYEQYF
DNA: TGCGCCAGCAGCTTCGGGGGTACCTACGAGCAGTACTTC

size: -
D: TRBD1
V: TRBV27
J: TRBJ2-1
CDR3: CASSLEGQVYNEQFF
DNA: TGTGCCAGCAGTTTGGAGGGACAGGTTTACAATGAGCAGTTCTTC

size: few
D: -
V: TRBV30
J: TRBJ1-4
CDR3: CAWSEQAPSTNEKLFF
DNA: TGTGCCTGGAGTGAACAGGCCCCCTCAACTAATGAAAAACTGTTTTTT

size: -
D: TRBD1
V: TRBV4-1
J: TRBJ1-1
CDR3: CASSLRTGVNTEAFF
DNA: TGCGCCAGCAGCCTCCGCACAGGGGTGAACACTGAAGCTTTCTTT

size: once
D: TRBD2
V: TRBV2
J: TRBJ2-3
CDR3: CASSRLADTQYF
DNA: TGTGCCAGCAGTCGACTAGCTGATACGCAGTATTTT

size: -
D: TRBD1
V: TRBV28
J: TRBJ1-2
CDR3: CASSLFDRGGGYTF
DNA: TGTGCCAGCAGTTTGTTTGACAGGGGGGGCGGCTACACCTTC

size: -
D: -
V: TRBV6-1
J: TRBJ2-7
CDR3: CASSDPPAWPSYEQYF
DNA: TGTGCCAGCAGTGACCCCCCCGCTTGGCCCTCCTACGAGCAGTACTTC

size: -
D: -
V: TRBV7-9
J: TRBJ1-5
CDR3: CASSLERQPQHF
DNA: TGTGCCAGCAGCTTGGAGCGACAGCCCCAGCATTTT

size: -
D: -
V: TRBV9
J: TRBJ2-5
CDR3: CASSVSLGGRETQYF
DNA: TGTGCCAGCAGCGTTTCTCTGGGGGGAAGAGAGACCCAGTACTTC

size: -
D: -
V: TRBV7-6
J: TRBJ2-1
CDR3: CASRPITGTEQFF
DNA: TGTGCCAGCAGACCAATTACAGGTACTGAGCAGTTCTTC

size: -
D: TRBD1
V: TRBV10-3
J: TRBJ2-4
CDR3: CATRTGLPLGKNIQYF
DNA: TGTGCCACACGGACAGGGCTCCCCTTAGGCAAAAACATTCAGTACTTC

size: -
D: TRBD2
V: TRBV30
J: TRBJ2-2
CDR3: CAWSRLAGGPGELFF
DNA: TGTGCCTGGAGTCGACTAGCGGGGGGCCCCGGGGAGCTGTTTTTT

size: -
D: TRBD1
V: TRBV30
J: TRBJ1-2
CDR3: CAWHRGGTSGYTF
DNA: TGTGCCTGGCACAGGGGAGGAACATCCGGCTACACCTTC

size: once
D: -
V: TRBV10-3
J: TRBJ1-5
CDR3: CAISESGRAQPQHF
DNA: TGTGCCATCAGTGAGTCGGGCAGGGCTCAGCCCCAGCATTTT

size: few
D: -
V: TRBV6-6
J: TRBJ1-5
CDR3: CASREGVSNQPQHF
DNA: TGTGCCAGCCGGGAGGGGGTGAGCAATCAGCCCCAGCATTTT

size: -
D: -
V: TRBV10-1
J: TRBJ1-2
CDR3: CASSDTANYGYTF
DNA: TGCGCCAGCAGTGACACGGCTAACTATGGCTACACCTTC

size: -
D: TRBD1
V: TRBV10-3
J: TRBJ1-3
CDR3: CAISESAGGTIGDGNTIYF
DNA: TGTGCCATCAGTGAGTCCGCAGGGGGCACCATCGGTGATGGAAACACCATATATTTT

size: -
D: -
V: TRBV7-2
J: TRBJ2-2
CDR3: CASSLAFGRVTGELFF
DNA: TGTGCCAGCAGCTTAGCCTTTGGCAGGGTCACCGGGGAGCTGTTTTTT

size: -
D: TRBD1
V: TRBV7-7
J: TRBJ2-5
CDR3: CASSSAGTGVGTQYF
DNA: TGTGCTAGCAGCTCCGCCGGGACAGGGGTCGGGACCCAGTACTTC

size: few
D: -
V: TRBV7-9
J: TRBJ2-3
CDR3: CASARSGAGHGDTQYF
DNA: TGTGCCAGTGCGAGAAGTGGGGCAGGACACGGAGATACGCAGTATTTT

size: -
D: TRBD1
V: TRBV10-2
J: TRBJ2-2
CDR3: CASRGQGAFRELFF
DNA: TGCGCCAGCAGAGGACAGGGGGCTTTTAGGGAGCTGTTTTTT

size: -
D: -
V: TRBV5-1
J: TRBJ2-7
CDR3: CASPIDDTKSDEQYF
DNA: TGCGCCAGTCCCATAGACGATACTAAATCCGACGAGCAGTACTTC

size: -
D: -
V: TRBV2
J: TRBJ1-5
CDR3: CASSDLRGGQPQHF
DNA: TGTGCCAGCAGTGATCTTAGGGGTGGTCAGCCCCAGCATTTT

size: -
D: TRBD1
V: TRBV7-6
J: TRBJ2-1
CDR3: CASSLNRGVYNEQFF
DNA: TGTGCCAGCAGCTTAAACAGGGGGGTCTACAATGAGCAGTTCTTC

size: -
D: -
V: TRBV27
J: TRBJ1-5
CDR3: CASSFGADNQPQHF
DNA: TGTGCCAGCAGTTTTGGGGCCGATAATCAGCCCCAGCATTTT

size: once
D: -
V: TRBV4-1
J: TRBJ1-6
CDR3: CASSQDKVRSPLHF
DNA: TGCGCCAGCAGCCAAGATAAGGTGAGGTCACCCCTCCACTTT

size: few
D: -
V: TRBV6-5
J: TRBJ1-1
CDR3: CASTAGANTEAFF
DNA: TGTGCCAGCACGGCAGGGGCTAACACTGAAGCTTTCTTT

size: -
D: TRBD1
V: TRBV10-2
J: TRBJ1-1
CDR3: CASSESISGQGAFF
DNA: TGCGCCAGCAGTGAGTCGATCTCGGGACAGGGAGCTTTCTTT

size: -
D: -
V: TRBV6-1
J: TRBJ2-7
CDR3: CASSESLATLYYEQYF
DNA: TGTGCCAGCAGTGAATCCCTAGCAACGTTATACTACGAGCAGTACTTC

size: -
D: -
V: TRBV27
J: TRBJ1-2
CDR3: CASSPQGTPNYGYTF
DNA: TGTGCCAGCAGTCCGCAGGGAACTCCTAACTATGGCTACACCTTC

size: -
D: -
V: TRBV7-8
J: TRBJ2-7
CDR3: CASSSLRLGSHEQYF
DNA: TGTGCCAGCAGCTCGTTGAGGTTAGGTAGTCACGAGCAGTACTTC

size: -
D: TRBD1
V: TRBV18
J: TRBJ1-1
CDR3: CASSRQGTEAFF
DNA: TGTGCCAGCTCACGACAGGGAACTGAAGCTTTCTTT

size: -
D: -
V: TRBV19
J: TRBJ2-2
CDR3: CASSSIGVSTGELFF
DNA: TGTGCCAGTAGTAGCATAGGGGTCTCAACCGGGGAGCTGTTTTTT

size: few
D: -
V: TRBV30
J: TRBJ1-4
CDR3: CAWGLPGLNEKLFF
DNA: TGTGCCTGGGGCCTTCCGGGACTTAATGAAAAACTGTTTTTT

size: -
D: TRBD1
V: TRBV10-3
J: TRBJ2-1
CDR3: CATRDRAVDEQFF
DNA: TGTGCCACCAGGGACAGGGCGGTCGATGAGCAGTTCTTC